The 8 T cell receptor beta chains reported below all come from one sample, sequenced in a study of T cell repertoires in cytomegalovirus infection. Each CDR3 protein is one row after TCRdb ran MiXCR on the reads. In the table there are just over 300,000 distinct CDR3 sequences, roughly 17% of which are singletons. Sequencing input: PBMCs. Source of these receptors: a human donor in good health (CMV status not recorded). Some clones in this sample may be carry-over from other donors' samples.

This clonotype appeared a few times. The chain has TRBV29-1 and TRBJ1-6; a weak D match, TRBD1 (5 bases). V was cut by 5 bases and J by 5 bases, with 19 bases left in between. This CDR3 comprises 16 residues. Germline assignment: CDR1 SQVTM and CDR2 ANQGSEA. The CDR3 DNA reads TGCAGCGTTCATCTTGTAGGGGAAAGGGATAATTCACCCCTCCACTTT. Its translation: CSVHLVGERDNSPLHF. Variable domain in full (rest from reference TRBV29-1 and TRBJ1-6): SAVISQKPSRDICQRGTSLTIQCQVDSQVTMMFWYRQQPGQSLTLIATANQGSEATYESGFVIDKFPISRPNLTFSTLTVSNMSPEDSSIYLCSVHLVGERDNSPLHFGNGTRLTVT.

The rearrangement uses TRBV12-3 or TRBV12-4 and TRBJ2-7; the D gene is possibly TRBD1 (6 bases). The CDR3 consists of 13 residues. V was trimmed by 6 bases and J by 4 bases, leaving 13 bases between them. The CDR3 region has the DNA TGTGCCAGCAGACGGACAGATCAGTACGAGCAGTACTTC. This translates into CASRRTDQYEQYF.

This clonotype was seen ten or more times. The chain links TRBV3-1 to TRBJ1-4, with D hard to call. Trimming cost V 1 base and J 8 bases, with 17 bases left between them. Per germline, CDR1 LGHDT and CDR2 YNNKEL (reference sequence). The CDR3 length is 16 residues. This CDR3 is CASSQGVSLVAEKLFF. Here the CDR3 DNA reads TGTGCCAGCAGCCAAGGAGTTTCCCTGGTCGCCGAAAAACTGTTTTTT.

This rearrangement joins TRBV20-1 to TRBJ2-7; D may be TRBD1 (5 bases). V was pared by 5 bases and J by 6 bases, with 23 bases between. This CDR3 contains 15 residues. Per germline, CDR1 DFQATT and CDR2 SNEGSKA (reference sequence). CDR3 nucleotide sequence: TGCAGTGCTTCCCGAGTTCAGGGCCTCGCAAGCGAGCAGTACTTC. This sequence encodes CSASRVQGLASEQYF.

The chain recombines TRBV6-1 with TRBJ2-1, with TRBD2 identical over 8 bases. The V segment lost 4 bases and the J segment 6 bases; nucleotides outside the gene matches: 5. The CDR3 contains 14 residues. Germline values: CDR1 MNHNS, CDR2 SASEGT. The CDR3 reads CASSGREGVNEQFF. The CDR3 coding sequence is TGTGCCAGCAGTGGTCGGGAGGGGGTCAATGAGCAGTTCTTC.

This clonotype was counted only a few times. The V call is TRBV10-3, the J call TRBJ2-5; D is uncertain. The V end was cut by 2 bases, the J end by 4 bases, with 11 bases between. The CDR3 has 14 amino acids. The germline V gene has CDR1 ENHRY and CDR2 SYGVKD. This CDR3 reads CAISESKMVETQYF. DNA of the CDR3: TGTGCCATCAGTGAGAGCAAGATGGTAGAGACCCAGTACTTC.

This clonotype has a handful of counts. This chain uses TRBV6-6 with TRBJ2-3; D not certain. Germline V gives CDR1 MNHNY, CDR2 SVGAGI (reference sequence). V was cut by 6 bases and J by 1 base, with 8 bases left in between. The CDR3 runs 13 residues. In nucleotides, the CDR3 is TGTGCCAGCAGATCGGGCGGCACAGATACGCAGTATTTT. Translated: CASRSGGTDTQYF.

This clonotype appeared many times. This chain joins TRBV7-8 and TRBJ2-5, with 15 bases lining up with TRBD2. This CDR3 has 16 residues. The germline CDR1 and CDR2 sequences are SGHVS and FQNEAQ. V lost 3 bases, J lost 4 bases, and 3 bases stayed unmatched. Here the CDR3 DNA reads TGTGCCAGCAGCTTGGGGACTAGCGGGGGGCGAGAGACCCAGTACTTC. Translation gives CASSLGTSGGRETQYF. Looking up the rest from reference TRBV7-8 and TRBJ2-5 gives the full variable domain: GAGVSQSPRYKVAKRGQDVALRCDPISGHVSLFWYQQALGQGPEFLTYFQNEAQLDKSGLPSDRFFAERPEGSVSTLKIQRTQQEDSAVYLCASSLGTSGGRETQYFGPGTRLLVL.